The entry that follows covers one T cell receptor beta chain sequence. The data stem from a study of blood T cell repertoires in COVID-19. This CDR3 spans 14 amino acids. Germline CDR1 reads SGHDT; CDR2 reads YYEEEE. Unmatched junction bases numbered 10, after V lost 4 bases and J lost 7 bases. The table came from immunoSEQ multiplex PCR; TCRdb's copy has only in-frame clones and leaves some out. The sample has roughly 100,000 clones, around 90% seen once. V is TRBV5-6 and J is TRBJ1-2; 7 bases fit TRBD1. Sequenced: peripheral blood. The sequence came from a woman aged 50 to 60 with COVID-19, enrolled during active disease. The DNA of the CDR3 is TGTGCCAGCAGCCCGTACAGGGGAATGGGTGGCTACACCTTC. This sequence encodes CASSPYRGMGGYTF.